The T cell receptor beta chain under discussion was sequenced for a study of CD8+ T cells in alopecia areata. The sequencing template was cDNA reverse transcribed from extracted RNA. Clones were read by immunoSEQ multiplex PCR, and TCRdb kept only the in-frame ones, dropping some. This sample yields some 220,000 clones, of which about three fifths are seen a single time; around 1.6% belongs to the top ten. V dropped 8 bases and J dropped 4 bases, with 6 bases sitting between them. This CDR3 has 10 amino acids. CDR1 and CDR2 (germline): SNHLY, FYNNEI. Concerning this clone itself: Its antigen is undetermined.

Study-wide results and caveats: Higher clonality was seen in lesional scalp than in normal scalp, especially in alopecia totalis/universalis. Uncertainty about whether baseline CD8+ expansion is linked to response remains, with one nonresponder.

The treatment: oral pan-JAK inhibitor, 5-10 mg twice daily. Source: CD4+ T cells sorted from blood, taken at week 4, from a patient treated with tofacitinib. V gene TRBV2 combines with J gene TRBJ2-7; D remains unclear. The TCR sequence derives from a human donor with alopecia areata. The CDR3 DNA follows: TGTGCCAGCGCAGAGTACGAGCAGTACTTC. Translation gives CASAEYEQYF.